What follows describes a single TCR beta chain. The antigen is undetermined. For TCR, cDNA came from 5'RACE template switching, which added a universal primer site and UMIs. A single record per CDR3 protein comes from TCRdb applying MiXCR to the 5' RACE reads. The sample shows about 220,000 distinct CDR3 sequences, under 3.5% of them seen only once. The sample originates from a study of T cells after yellow fever vaccination. Study results and limitations: Across the CD4 and CD8 compartments, a small share of clonotypes was present in both. Detected again after the booster were most primary-vaccination clones, at 95% to 96% CD4 and 88% CD8. Abundant clonotypes from the bulk population could get into FACS-sorted repertoires as contaminants.

The CDR3 loop spans 14 amino acids. The V end was cut by 0 bases, the J end by 5 bases, with 9 bases between. Germline CDR1 and CDR2: MGHRA and YSYEKL. This specimen was CD4+ T cells sorted from PBMCs, taken 10 days after the yellow fever booster vaccination. The J gene is TRBJ2-3, the V gene TRBV4-1; tentatively, D is TRBD1 (5 bases). This TCR was recovered from a young man who received the YFV17D yellow fever vaccine. The CDR3 protein is CASSQEWGEDTQYF. CDR3 DNA sequence: TGCGCCAGCAGCCAAGAATGGGGCGAAGATACGCAGTATTTT.